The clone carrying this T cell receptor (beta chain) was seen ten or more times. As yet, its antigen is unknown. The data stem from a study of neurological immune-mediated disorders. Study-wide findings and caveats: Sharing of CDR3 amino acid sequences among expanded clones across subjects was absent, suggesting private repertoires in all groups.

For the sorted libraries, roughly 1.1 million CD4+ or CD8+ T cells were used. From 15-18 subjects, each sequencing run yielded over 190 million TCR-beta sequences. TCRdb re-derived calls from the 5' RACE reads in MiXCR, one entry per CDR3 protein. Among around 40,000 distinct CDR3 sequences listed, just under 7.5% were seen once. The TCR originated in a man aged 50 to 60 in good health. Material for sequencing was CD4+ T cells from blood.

The CDR3 DNA reads TGTGCCAGCAGCCAATCCTACGAGCAGTACTTC. It is translated as CASSQSYEQYF. V usage is TRBV3-1 and J usage is TRBJ2-7, with D hard to call. The germline gives CDR1 LGHDT, CDR2 YNNKEL (reference sequence). This CDR3 is built from 11 residues. Trimming stripped 2 bases from V and 1 base from J, with 0 bases between.